These T cell receptor beta chains were read from a single sample in a study of T cell changes during pregnancy in multiple sclerosis. TCRdb keeps only in-frame clones here, not all; method: immunoSEQ multiplex PCR. Of 90,000 to 150,000 clones listed, approximately 95% are singletons. The sample was peripheral blood, taken before pregnancy. These receptors were collected from a female donor with multiple sclerosis, enrolled in a pregnancy study. Each CDR3 is given with its conserved first and last residue. The order of the fields is D gene, J gene, clone size, V gene, CDR3 protein, CDR3 DNA. The D gene is left open where the match is weak. For some rows the clone size is stated as once, few or many, or as a class when expanded; others skip it.

D: .
J: TRBJ1-5
size: once
V: TRBV2
CDR3: CASSDHRDGQPQHF
DNA: TGTGCCAGCAGTGACCACAGGGATGGACAGCCCCAGCATTTT

D: .
J: TRBJ1-4
size: once
V: TRBV2
CDR3: CASTIAERATNEKLFF
DNA: TGTGCCAGCACCATCGCGGAACGGGCAACTAATGAAAAACTGTTTTTT

D: .
J: TRBJ1-4
size: .
V: TRBV5-6
CDR3: CASSLSGGFNEKLFF
DNA: TGTGCCAGCAGCTTGAGTGGGGGGTTTAATGAAAAACTGTTTTTT

D: .
J: TRBJ1-1
size: .
V: TRBV30
CDR3: CAWSVGGNTEAFF
DNA: TGTGCCTGGAGTGTCGGAGGGAACACTGAAGCTTTCTTT

D: .
J: TRBJ2-5
size: once
V: TRBV7-8
CDR3: CASSLRRSSGETQYF
DNA: TGTGCCAGCAGCTTAAGGCGATCAAGCGGGGAGACCCAGTACTTC

D: TRBD2
J: TRBJ2-7
size: once
V: TRBV5-1
CDR3: CASSRTSGSPEQYF
DNA: TGCGCCAGCAGCAGGACTAGTGGCTCTCCTGAGCAGTACTTC

D: TRBD2
J: TRBJ2-7
size: .
V: TRBV2
CDR3: CASRALSGRARYEQYF
DNA: TGTGCCAGCAGGGCCCTTAGCGGGAGAGCACGCTACGAGCAGTACTTC

D: .
J: TRBJ1-1
size: .
V: TRBV7-6
CDR3: CASSLGVSLNTEAFF
DNA: TGTGCCAGCAGCTTAGGCGTTAGTTTGAACACTGAAGCTTTCTTT

D: .
J: TRBJ2-3
size: .
V: TRBV10-3
CDR3: CAISDRRGRWTQYF
DNA: TGTGCCATCAGTGACAGGCGGGGCCGGTGGACGCAGTATTTT

D: .
J: TRBJ1-2
size: .
V: TRBV13
CDR3: CASSLGTGSYGYTF
DNA: TGTGCCAGCAGCTTAGGGACAGGTTCTTATGGCTACACCTTC

D: TRBD1
J: TRBJ1-3
size: .
V: TRBV5-6
CDR3: CASRARGQGYTIYF
DNA: TGTGCCAGCAGAGCGAGGGGACAGGGCTACACCATATATTTT

D: .
J: TRBJ2-1
size: .
V: TRBV11-2
CDR3: CASSYPLGEQFF
DNA: TGTGCCAGCAGCTACCCCCTCGGTGAGCAGTTCTTC